This TCR beta chain emerged from a study of CD4 T cells in relation to SARS-CoV-2 and coronaviruses. The method was immunoSEQ multiplex PCR; TCRdb's version includes in-frame clones alone and lacks a portion of them. This table holds 60,000 to 85,000 clones, about 92% found once. The CDR3 length is 17 residues. Losses at the gene ends were 2 bases for V and 2 bases for J; bases not matched to a gene: 7. Germline V gives CDR1 SGDLS, CDR2 YYNGEE. The unexposed donors gave CD4+ T cells in about 2010-2019, prior to COVID-19. Cryopreserved PBMCs were CD4-enriched, then split into naive and memory cells. Sample: naive CD4+ T cells from PBMCs. Stated subset: naive CD4+ T cells isolated by negative enrichment. The rearrangement uses TRBV9 and TRBJ2-5, with TRBD2 matching over 12 bases. This receptor was taken from a human donor in good health. CDR3 bases: TGTGCCAGCAGCGTCGGGCTAGCGGGGGGGATTCAAGAGACCCAGTACTTC. Translation gives CASSVGLAGGIQETQYF.